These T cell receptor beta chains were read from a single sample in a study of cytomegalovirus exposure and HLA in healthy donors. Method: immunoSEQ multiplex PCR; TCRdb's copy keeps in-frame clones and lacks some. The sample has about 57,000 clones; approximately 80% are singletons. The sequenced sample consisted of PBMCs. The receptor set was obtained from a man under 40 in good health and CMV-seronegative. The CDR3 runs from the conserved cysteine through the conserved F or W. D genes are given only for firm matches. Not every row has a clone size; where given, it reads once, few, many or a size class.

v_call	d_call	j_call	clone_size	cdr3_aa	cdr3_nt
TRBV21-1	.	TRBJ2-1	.	CASLSRDRDNEQFF	TGTGCCAGCTTATCCCGGGACAGGGACAATGAGCAGTTCTTC
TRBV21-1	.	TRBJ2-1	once	CASETGFYNEQFF	TGTGCCAGTGAGACAGGTTTTTACAATGAGCAGTTCTTC
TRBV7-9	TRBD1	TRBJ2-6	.	CASRQKRGQGWNVLTF	TGTGCCAGCAGACAAAAAAGGGGACAGGGTTGGAACGTCCTGACTTTC
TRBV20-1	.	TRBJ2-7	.	CSARRRDEQYF	TGCAGTGCTAGGAGGAGGGACGAGCAGTACTTC
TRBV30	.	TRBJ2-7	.	CAWSVKADPYYEQYF	TGTGCCTGGAGTGTAAAAGCCGATCCCTACTACGAGCAGTACTTC
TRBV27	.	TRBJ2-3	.	CASSPLPSATTGTQYF	TGTGCCAGCAGCCCCCTCCCTAGTGCTACCACAGGTACGCAGTATTTT
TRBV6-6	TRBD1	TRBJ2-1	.	CASSQGQGGVYNEQFF	TGTGCCAGCAGTCAAGGACAGGGGGGTGTCTACAATGAGCAGTTCTTC
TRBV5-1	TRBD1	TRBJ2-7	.	CASSPRQGASYEQYF	TGCGCCAGCAGCCCACGACAGGGGGCTTCTTACGAGCAGTACTTC
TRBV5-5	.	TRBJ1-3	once	CASSFGRGNTIYF	TGTGCCAGCAGCTTCGGCAGGGGAAACACCATATATTTT
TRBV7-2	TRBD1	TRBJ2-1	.	CASSPGQGWNEQFF	TGTGCCAGCAGCCCCGGACAGGGTTGGAATGAGCAGTTCTTC
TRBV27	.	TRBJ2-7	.	CASSFQAGSSYEQYF	TGTGCCAGCAGTTTTCAGGCCGGCAGTTCCTACGAGCAGTACTTC
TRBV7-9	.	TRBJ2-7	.	CASSTNAYEQYF	TGTGCCAGCAGCACAAACGCCTACGAGCAGTACTTC
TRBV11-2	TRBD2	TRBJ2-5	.	CASSFGGGYQETQYF	TGTGCCAGCAGCTTTGGCGGGGGGTACCAAGAGACCCAGTACTTC
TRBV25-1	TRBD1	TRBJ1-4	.	CASSTPTGLNEKLFF	TGTGCCAGCAGTACCCCGACAGGGTTGAATGAAAAACTGTTTTTT
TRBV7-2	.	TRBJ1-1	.	CASSLGGGGYTEAFF	TGTGCCAGCAGCTTAGGGGGGGGTGGGTACACTGAAGCTTTCTTT
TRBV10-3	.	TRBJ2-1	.	CATLLAESYNEQFF	TGTGCCACCCTCCTCGCGGAATCCTACAATGAGCAGTTCTTC
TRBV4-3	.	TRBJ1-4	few	CASSQEIRGKKLFF	TGCGCCAGCAGCCAAGAGATCCGGGGGAAAAAACTGTTTTTT
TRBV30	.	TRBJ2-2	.	CAWRASETGELFF	TGTGCCTGGAGAGCCTCTGAGACCGGGGAGCTGTTTTTT
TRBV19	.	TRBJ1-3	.	CASKLEGLGGNTIYF	TGTGCCAGTAAGCTGGAGGGCCTGGGTGGAAACACCATATATTTT
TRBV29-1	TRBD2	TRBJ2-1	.	CSAYRGGGYNEQFF	TGCAGCGCCTACCGGGGGGGCGGCTACAATGAGCAGTTCTTC
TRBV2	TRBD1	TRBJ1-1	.	CASNIQGMNTEAFF	TGTGCCAGCAACATACAGGGGATGAACACTGAAGCTTTCTTT
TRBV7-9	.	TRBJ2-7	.	CASSSMKRQGLYEQYF	TGTGCCAGCAGCTCCATGAAGAGACAGGGACTTTACGAGCAGTACTTC
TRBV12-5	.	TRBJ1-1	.	CASGLVRQAGAFF	TGTGCTAGTGGTTTGGTAAGACAAGCGGGAGCTTTCTTT
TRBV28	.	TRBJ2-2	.	CASSLGPGDTGELFF	TGTGCCAGCAGTTTGGGTCCAGGGGACACCGGGGAGCTGTTTTTT
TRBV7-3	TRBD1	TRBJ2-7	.	CASSYGQAYEQYF	TGTGCCAGCAGTTACGGACAGGCCTACGAGCAGTACTTC
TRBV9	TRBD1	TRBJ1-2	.	CASSPRTGDGYTF	TGTGCCAGCAGCCCCCGGACAGGAGATGGCTACACCTTC
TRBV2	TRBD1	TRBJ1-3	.	CASSPARGRADTIYF	TGTGCCAGCAGCCCCGCCAGGGGGCGTGCAGACACCATATATTTT
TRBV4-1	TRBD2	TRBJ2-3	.	CASSYPAGPLDTQYF	TGCGCCAGCAGCTATCCAGCGGGACCACTAGATACGCAGTATTTT
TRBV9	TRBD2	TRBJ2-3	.	CASSVDGGRLADTQYF	TGTGCCAGCAGCGTAGACGGCGGGAGATTGGCAGATACGCAGTATTTT
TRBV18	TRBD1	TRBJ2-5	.	CASSPLWDRGKQETQYF	TGTGCCAGCTCACCGCTTTGGGACAGGGGGAAACAAGAGACCCAGTACTTC
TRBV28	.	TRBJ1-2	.	CASSLGVYGYTF	TGTGCCAGCAGCCTAGGGGTCTATGGCTACACCTTC
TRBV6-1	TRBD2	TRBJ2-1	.	CASSEAGLAGGPYNEQFF	TGTGCCAGCAGTGAAGCGGGACTAGCGGGAGGCCCCTACAATGAGCAGTTCTTC
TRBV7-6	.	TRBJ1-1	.	CASSLAGEGAEAFF	TGTGCCAGCAGCTTAGCCGGGGAGGGGGCTGAAGCTTTCTTT
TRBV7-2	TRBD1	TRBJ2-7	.	CASSLGGTGGEQYF	TGTGCCAGCAGCTTAGGGGGGACAGGGGGTGAGCAGTACTTC
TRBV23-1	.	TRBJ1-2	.	CASSQSPRAGDGHNYGYTF	TGCGCCAGCAGTCAATCCCCCCGGGCAGGGGATGGTCACAACTATGGCTACACCTTC
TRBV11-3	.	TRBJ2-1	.	CASRDRGYNEQFF	TGTGCCAGCAGAGACCGGGGTTACAATGAGCAGTTCTTC
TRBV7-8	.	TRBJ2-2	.	CASSFNLRQAVTGELFF	TGTGCCAGCAGCTTTAATTTACGACAGGCGGTCACCGGGGAGCTGTTTTTT
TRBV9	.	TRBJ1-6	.	CASSSALGSNSPLHF	TGTGCCAGCAGCTCAGCGCTCGGGAGCAATTCACCCCTCCACTTT
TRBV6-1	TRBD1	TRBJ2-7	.	CASSAKPAGTGADRQYF	TGTGCCAGCAGTGCCAAACCTGCCGGGACAGGCGCGGATAGGCAGTACTTC
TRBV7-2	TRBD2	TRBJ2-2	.	CASSLTSGRVAGELFF	TGTGCCAGCAGCTTGACTAGCGGGAGAGTTGCCGGGGAGCTGTTTTTT
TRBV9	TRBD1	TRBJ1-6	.	CASSVETGTGLGSPLHF	TGTGCCAGCAGCGTAGAAACCGGGACAGGCCTGGGTTCACCCCTCCACTTT
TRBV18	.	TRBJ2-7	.	CASSPRDYEQYF	TGTGCCAGCTCACCACGAGACTACGAGCAGTACTTC
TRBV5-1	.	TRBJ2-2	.	CASADRPNTGELFF	TGCGCCAGCGCCGACAGGCCCAACACCGGGGAGCTGTTTTTT
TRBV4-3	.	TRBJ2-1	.	CASSQTDRNEQFF	TGCGCCAGCAGCCAGACAGATAGGAATGAGCAGTTCTTC
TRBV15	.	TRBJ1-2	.	CATSPDGAGEHGYTF	TGTGCCACCAGCCCCGATGGGGCAGGGGAACATGGCTACACCTTC
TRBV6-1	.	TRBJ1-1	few	CASSARREDTEAFF	TGTGCCAGCAGTGCTCGAAGGGAGGACACTGAAGCTTTCTTT
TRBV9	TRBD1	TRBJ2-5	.	CASSLDRVDETQYF	TGTGCCAGCAGCTTGGACAGGGTTGATGAGACCCAGTACTTC
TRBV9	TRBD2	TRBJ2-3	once	CASSVNSGRGTDTQYF	TGTGCCAGCAGCGTAAATAGCGGGAGGGGCACAGATACGCAGTATTTT
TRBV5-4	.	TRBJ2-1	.	CASSSGDSRSYNEQFF	TGTGCCAGCAGCTCCGGAGACAGTCGGTCCTACAATGAGCAGTTCTTC
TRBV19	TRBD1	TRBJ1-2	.	CASSPRTGVGYTF	TGTGCCAGTAGTCCTCGGACAGGGGTCGGCTACACCTTC
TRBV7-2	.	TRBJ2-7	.	CASSLGRVGGAYEQYF	TGTGCCAGCAGCTTAGGGAGGGTGGGAGGAGCCTACGAGCAGTACTTC
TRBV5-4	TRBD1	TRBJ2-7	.	CASSLGGTGTYEQYF	TGTGCCAGCAGCTTGGGGGGGACAGGGACCTACGAGCAGTACTTC
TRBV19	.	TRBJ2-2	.	CASSAVGRDRNTGELFF	TGTGCCAGTAGTGCCGTAGGGCGGGACAGGAACACCGGGGAGCTGTTTTTT
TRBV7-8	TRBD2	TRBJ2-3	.	CASSPGSGRVDTQYF	TGTGCCAGCAGCCCAGGGAGCGGGAGGGTGGATACGCAGTATTTT
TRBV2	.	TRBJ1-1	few	CASTLTEAFF	TGTGCCAGCACTCTGACTGAAGCTTTCTTT
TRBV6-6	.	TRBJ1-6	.	CASAGGRGSPLHF	TGTGCCAGCGCGGGAGGGAGGGGATCACCCCTCCACTTT
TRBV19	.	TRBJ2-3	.	CASSILGDTDTQYF	TGTGCCAGTAGTATTCTAGGGGACACAGATACGCAGTATTTT
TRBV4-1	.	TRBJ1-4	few	CASRENEKLFF	TGCGCCAGCAGGGAGAATGAAAAACTGTTTTTT
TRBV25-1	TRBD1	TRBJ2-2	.	CASSRDRAVGELFF	TGTGCCAGCAGTCGGGACAGGGCGGTCGGGGAGCTGTTTTTT
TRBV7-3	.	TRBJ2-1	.	CASSLLGGASSYNEQFF	TGTGCCAGCAGCTTATTGGGCGGGGCGAGCTCCTACAATGAGCAGTTCTTC